Listed below are T cell receptor beta chains from one sample, sequenced in a study of blood T cell repertoires in COVID-19. Measured with immunoSEQ multiplex PCR; TCRdb has only the in-frame clones, and not every one. The table lists under 150,000 clones, around 88% of them singletons, with around 20% in the top ten. Sequencing was carried out using peripheral blood. Receptors originate from a man aged 50-60 years with active or convalescent COVID-19. The CDR3 runs from the conserved cysteine through the conserved F or W. A D gene is named only where the DNA matches it firmly.

V gene,D gene,J gene,CDR3 DNA,CDR3 protein
TRBV5-1,TRBD1,TRBJ1-4,TGCGCCAGCAGCTTGTCGGGCTCCGGGACAGGGTTAGAAAAACTGTTTTTT,CASSLSGSGTGLEKLFF
TRBV2,TRBD1,TRBJ1-1,TGTGCCAGCACGGACAGGGGGGGAATGAACACTGAAGCTTTCTTT,CASTDRGGMNTEAFF
TRBV5-4,TRBD2,TRBJ2-7,TGTGCCAGCAGCAAGGCGGGACTAGCGGGAGGGAAGTACGAGCAGTACTTC,CASSKAGLAGGKYEQYF
TRBV7-6,.,TRBJ2-2,TGTGCCAGCAGCTTAGCTGCTGGCGGGGTTACCGGGGAGCTGTTTTTT,CASSLAAGGVTGELFF
TRBV27,TRBD1,TRBJ1-1,TGTGCCAGCAGCTTATACAGGGGCGCTGAAAGGGACACTGAAGCTTTCTTT,CASSLYRGAERDTEAFF
TRBV3-1/TRBV3-2,.,TRBJ2-2,TGTGCCAGCAGCCAAGTTCACAGGAACACCGGGGAGCTGTTTTTT,CASSQVHRNTGELFF
TRBV25-1,TRBD1,TRBJ1-4,TGTGCCAGCAGGTCGACAGGGAGTAATGAAAAACTGTTTTTT,CASRSTGSNEKLFF
TRBV20-1,.,TRBJ2-3,TGCAGTGCAGGAGGGGTGGATACGCAGTATTTT,CSAGGVDTQYF
TRBV5-1,.,TRBJ2-1,TGCGCCAGCAGCCGCTGGTTGGAGCGTCCCTACAATGAGCAGTTCTTC,CASSRWLERPYNEQFF
TRBV7-8,.,TRBJ1-5,TGTGCCAGCAGCGTCGACGGGAAAGGAAATCAGCCCCAGCATTTT,CASSVDGKGNQPQHF
TRBV5-4,.,TRBJ2-7,TGTGCCAGCAGCTCTCCGCCTGCGGGTAGCGAGCAGTACTTC,CASSSPPAGSEQYF